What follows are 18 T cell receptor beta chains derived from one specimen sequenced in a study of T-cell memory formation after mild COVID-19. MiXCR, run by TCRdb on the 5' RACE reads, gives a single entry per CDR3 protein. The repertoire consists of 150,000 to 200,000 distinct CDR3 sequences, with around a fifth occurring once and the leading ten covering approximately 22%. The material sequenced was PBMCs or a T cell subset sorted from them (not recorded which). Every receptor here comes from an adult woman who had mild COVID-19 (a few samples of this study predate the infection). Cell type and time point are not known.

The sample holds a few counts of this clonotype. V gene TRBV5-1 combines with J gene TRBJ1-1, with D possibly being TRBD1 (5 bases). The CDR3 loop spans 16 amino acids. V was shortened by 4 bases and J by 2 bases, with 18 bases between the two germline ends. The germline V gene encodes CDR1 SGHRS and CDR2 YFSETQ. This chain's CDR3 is CASSAGTLEGNTEAFF. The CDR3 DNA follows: TGCGCCAGCAGCGCCGGGACCCTCGAGGGCAACACTGAAGCTTTCTTT.

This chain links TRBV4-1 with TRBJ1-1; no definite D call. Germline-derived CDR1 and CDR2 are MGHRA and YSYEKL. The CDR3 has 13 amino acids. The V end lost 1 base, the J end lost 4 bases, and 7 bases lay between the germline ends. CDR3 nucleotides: TGCGCCAGCAGCCAAGTGGTCGCCACTGAAGCTTTCTTT. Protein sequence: CASSQVVATEAFF.

Written as DNA, the CDR3 is TGTGCCACCGGCACTTGGAGCACAGATACGCAGTATTTT. Its protein is CATGTWSTDTQYF. V is TRBV27 and J is TRBJ2-3; the D is unclear. Germline V gene lookup returns CDR1 MNHEY and CDR2 SMNVEV (reference sequence). The CDR3 is made up of 13 amino acids. V lost 10 bases and J 0 bases, leaving 11 bases between the germline ends.

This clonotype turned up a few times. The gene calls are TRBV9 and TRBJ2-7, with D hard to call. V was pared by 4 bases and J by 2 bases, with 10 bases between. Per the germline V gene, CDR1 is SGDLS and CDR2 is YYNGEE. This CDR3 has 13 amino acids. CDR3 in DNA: TGTGCCAGCAGCCCACCCGCCCCCTACGAGCAGTACTTC. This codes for CASSPPAPYEQYF.

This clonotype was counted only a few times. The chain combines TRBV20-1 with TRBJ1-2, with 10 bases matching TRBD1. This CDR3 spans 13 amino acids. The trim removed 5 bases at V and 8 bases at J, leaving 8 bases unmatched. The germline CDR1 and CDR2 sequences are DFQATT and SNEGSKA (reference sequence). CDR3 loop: CSASDGTGVGYTF. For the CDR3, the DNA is TGCAGTGCTTCGGACGGGACAGGGGTCGGCTACACCTTC.

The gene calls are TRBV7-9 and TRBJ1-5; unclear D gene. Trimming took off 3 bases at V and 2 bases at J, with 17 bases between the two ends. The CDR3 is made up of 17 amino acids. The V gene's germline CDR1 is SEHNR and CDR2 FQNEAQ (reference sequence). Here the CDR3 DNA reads TGTGCCAGCAGCTTTGTCATCGGCAGTGGGGGCAATCAGCCCCAGCATTTT. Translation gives CASSFVIGSGGNQPQHF.

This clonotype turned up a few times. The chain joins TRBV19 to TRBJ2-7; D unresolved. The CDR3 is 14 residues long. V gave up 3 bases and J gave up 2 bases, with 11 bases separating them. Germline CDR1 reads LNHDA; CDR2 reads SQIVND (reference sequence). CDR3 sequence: CASSIYGGAYEQYF. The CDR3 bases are TGTGCCAGTAGTATTTATGGCGGCGCCTACGAGCAGTACTTC.

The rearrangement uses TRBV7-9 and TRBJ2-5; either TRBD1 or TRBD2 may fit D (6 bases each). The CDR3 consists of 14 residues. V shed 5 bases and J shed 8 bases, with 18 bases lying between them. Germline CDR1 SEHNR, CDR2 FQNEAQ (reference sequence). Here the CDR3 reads CASSPVRGAETQYF. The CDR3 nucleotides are TGTGCCAGCAGCCCCGTTAGGGGGGCAGAAACCCAGTACTTC.

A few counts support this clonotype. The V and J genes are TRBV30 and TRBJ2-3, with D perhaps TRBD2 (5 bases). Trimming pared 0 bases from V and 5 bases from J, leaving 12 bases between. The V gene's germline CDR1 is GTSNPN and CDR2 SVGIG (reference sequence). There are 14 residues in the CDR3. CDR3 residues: CAWSVGGYGDTQYF. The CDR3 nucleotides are TGTGCCTGGAGTGTAGGAGGATATGGAGATACGCAGTATTTT.

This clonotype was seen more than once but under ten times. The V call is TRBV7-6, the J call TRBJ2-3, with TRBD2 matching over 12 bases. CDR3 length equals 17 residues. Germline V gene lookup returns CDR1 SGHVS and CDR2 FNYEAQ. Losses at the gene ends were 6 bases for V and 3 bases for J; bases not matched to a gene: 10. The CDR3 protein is CASSSPGLAGGTDTQYF. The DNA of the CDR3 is TGTGCCAGCAGTTCCCCGGGACTAGCGGGTGGTACAGATACGCAGTATTTT.

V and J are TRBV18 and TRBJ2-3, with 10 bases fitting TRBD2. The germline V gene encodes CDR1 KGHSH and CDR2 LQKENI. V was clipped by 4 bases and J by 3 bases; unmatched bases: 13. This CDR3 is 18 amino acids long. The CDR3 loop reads CASSRRAPGLAKTDTQYF. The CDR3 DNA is TGTGCCAGCTCACGGCGCGCCCCGGGACTAGCGAAAACAGATACGCAGTATTTT.

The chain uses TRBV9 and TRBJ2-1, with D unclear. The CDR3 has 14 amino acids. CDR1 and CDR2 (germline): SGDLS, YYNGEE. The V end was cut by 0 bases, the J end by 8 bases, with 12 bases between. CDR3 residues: CASSVGGGGYEQFF. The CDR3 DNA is TGTGCCAGCAGCGTAGGTGGCGGCGGCTATGAGCAGTTCTTC.

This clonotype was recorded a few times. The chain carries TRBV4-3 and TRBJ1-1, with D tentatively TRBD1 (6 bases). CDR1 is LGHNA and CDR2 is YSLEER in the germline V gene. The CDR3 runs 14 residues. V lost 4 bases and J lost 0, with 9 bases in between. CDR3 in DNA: TGCGCCAGCAGCCGGACAGTCATGAACACTGAAGCTTTCTTT. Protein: CASSRTVMNTEAFF.

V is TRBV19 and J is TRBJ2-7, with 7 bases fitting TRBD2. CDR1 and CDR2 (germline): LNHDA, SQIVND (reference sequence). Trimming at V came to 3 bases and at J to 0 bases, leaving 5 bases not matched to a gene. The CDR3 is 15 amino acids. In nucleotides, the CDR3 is TGTGCCAGTAGTATCACTAGCGCCGGCTCCTACGAGCAGTACTTC. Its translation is CASSITSAGSYEQYF.

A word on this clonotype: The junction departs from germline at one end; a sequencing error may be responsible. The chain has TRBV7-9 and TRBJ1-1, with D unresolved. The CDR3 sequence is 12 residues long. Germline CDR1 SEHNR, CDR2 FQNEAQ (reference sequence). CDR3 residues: CAGSLSDTEAFF. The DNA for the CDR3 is TGTGCCGGCAGCTTATCGGACACTGAAGCTTTCTTT.

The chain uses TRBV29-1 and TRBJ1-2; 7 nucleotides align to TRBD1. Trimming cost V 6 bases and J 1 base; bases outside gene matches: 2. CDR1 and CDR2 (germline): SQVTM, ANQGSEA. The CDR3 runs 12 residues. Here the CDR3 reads CSVGDSNYGYTF. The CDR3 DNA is TGCAGCGTGGGGGACAGTAACTATGGCTACACCTTC.

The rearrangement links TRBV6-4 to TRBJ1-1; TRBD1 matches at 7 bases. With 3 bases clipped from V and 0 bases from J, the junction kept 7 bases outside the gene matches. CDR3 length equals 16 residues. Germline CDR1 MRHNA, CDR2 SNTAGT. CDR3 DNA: TGTGCCAGCAGTGAGGTTCCAGGGGGGATGAACACTGAAGCTTTCTTT. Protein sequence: CASSEVPGGMNTEAFF.

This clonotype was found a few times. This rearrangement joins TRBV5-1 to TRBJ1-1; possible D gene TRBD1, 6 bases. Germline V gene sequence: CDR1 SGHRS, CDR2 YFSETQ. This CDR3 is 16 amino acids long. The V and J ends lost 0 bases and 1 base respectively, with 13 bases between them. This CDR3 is CASSLAVGGSNTEAFF. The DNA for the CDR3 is TGCGCCAGCAGCTTGGCCGTCGGGGGCTCGAACACTGAAGCTTTCTTT. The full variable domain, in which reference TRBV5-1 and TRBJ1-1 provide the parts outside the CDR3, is KAGVTQTPRYLIKTRGQQVTLSCSPISGHRSVSWYQQTPGQGLQFLFEYFSETQRNKGNFPGRFSGRQFSNSRSEMNVSTLELGDSALYLCASSLAVGGSNTEAFFGQGTRLTVV.